These 7 T cell receptor beta chains were all obtained from the same sample, sequenced in a study of blood T cells in healthy people across ages. Next came a second PCR, run for about 6 to 11 cycles, which used a sample-barcoded 5' primer along with a J-beta primer mix. TCRdb called the 5' RACE reads again in MiXCR, with one record for every CDR3 protein. The table has hundreds of thousands of distinct CDR3 sequences, roughly 43% seen once. Sequencing was carried out using blood. These receptors originate from a woman in her sixties in good health.

The chain recombines TRBV7-2 with TRBJ2-7, with TRBD2 matching 8 bases. V shed 5 bases and J 4 bases; nucleotides not matched to a gene: 7. From germline, CDR1 is SGHTA and CDR2 FQGNSA. This CDR3 spans 14 amino acids. CDR3 sequence reads: CASSPSSGRYEQYF. CDR3 in DNA: TGTGCCAGCAGCCCAAGCAGCGGGAGATACGAGCAGTACTTC.

This chain links TRBV29-1 with TRBJ2-1; 7 positions match TRBD2. This CDR3 is built from 10 residues. CDR1 and CDR2 from the germline V gene are SQVTM and ANQGSEA. Losses at the gene ends were 7 bases for V and 9 bases for J; bases not matched to a gene: 3. The CDR3 DNA sequence: TGCAGCGCCCGGGAGGTTGAGCAGTTCTTC. This encodes CSAREVEQFF.

This clonotype showed up many times. The J gene is TRBJ2-1, the V gene TRBV11-2; 10 bases are shared with TRBD2. CDR1 is SGHAT, CDR2 FQNNGV, per germline. Unmatched junction bases numbered 5, after V lost 3 bases and J lost 6 bases. The CDR3 length is 15 residues. The CDR3, as DNA: TGTGCCAGCAGCTTCGAGTCTAGCGGGAGCAATGAGCAGTTCTTC. It encodes CASSFESSGSNEQFF.

This clonotype was recorded at least ten times. This chain links TRBV25-1 with TRBJ2-5, with D unclear. The CDR3 contains 11 residues. Germline CDR1 MGHDK, CDR2 SYGVNS. V shed 6 bases and J shed 5 bases, with 7 bases lying between them. The CDR3: CASSALETQYF. For the CDR3, the DNA is TGTGCCAGCAGCGCCCTTGAGACCCAGTACTTC.

This clonotype has only a few counts. The V and J genes are TRBV5-1 and TRBJ1-2, with 7 bases that match TRBD1. The CDR3 has 15 residues. The ends lost 0 bases at V and 4 bases at J; junction bases unmatched: 6. CDR1 SGHRS and CDR2 YFSETQ come from the germline V gene. The CDR3 spells CASSLGTSGGYGYTF. The CDR3 region has the DNA TGCGCCAGCAGCTTGGGAACATCAGGGGGCTATGGCTACACCTTC.

CDR3 loop: CASSLTESGGYNEQFF. The DNA of the CDR3 is TGTGCCAGCAGCTTAACAGAGTCGGGAGGTTACAATGAGCAGTTCTTC. The chain links TRBV7-3 to TRBJ2-1, with TRBD2 identical over 7 bases. The CDR3 totals 16 residues. After removal of 0 bases from V and 4 bases from J, the junction contained 6 bases not matched to a gene. Germline V CDR1 and CDR2: SGHTA, FQGTGA.

V gene TRBV20-1 combines with J gene TRBJ2-7; D may correspond to TRBD1 or TRBD2 (5 bases each). V lost 1 base, J lost 3 bases, and 13 bases lay in between. This CDR3 is built from 14 residues. Germline CDR1 reads DFQATT; CDR2 reads SNEGSKA (reference sequence). This CDR3 reads CSARGGTVNYEQYF. The CDR3 DNA follows: TGCAGTGCTAGAGGGGGGACCGTGAACTACGAGCAGTACTTC.